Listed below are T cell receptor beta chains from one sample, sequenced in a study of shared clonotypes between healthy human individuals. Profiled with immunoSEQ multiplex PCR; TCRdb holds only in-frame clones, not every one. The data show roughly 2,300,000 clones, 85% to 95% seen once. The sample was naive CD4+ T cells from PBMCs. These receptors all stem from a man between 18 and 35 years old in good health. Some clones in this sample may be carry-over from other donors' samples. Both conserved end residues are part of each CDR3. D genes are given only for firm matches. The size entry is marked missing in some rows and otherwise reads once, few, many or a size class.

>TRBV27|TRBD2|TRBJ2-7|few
CASSYSGQPYEQYF
TGTGCCAGCAGTTATAGCGGGCAACCATACGAGCAGTACTTC
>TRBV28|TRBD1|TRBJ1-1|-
CASSPSGTGGRGNTEAFF
TGTGCCAGCAGTCCCTCCGGGACAGGGGGACGAGGGAACACTGAAGCTTTCTTT
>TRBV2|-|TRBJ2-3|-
CASRRDGLGGTQYF
TGTGCCAGCCGCCGGGACGGCCTTGGGGGCACGCAGTATTTT
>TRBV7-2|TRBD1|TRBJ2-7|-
CASSLEGQTYEQYF
TGTGCCAGCAGCTTAGAGGGACAGACTTACGAGCAGTACTTC
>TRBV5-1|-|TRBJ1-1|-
CASSLESGYTEAFF
TGCGCCAGCAGCTTGGAATCTGGGTACACTGAAGCTTTCTTT
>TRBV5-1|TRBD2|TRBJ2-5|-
CASSQGTSGPETQYF
TGCGCCAGCAGCCAAGGGACTAGCGGTCCAGAGACCCAGTACTTC
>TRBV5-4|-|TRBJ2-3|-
CASSARTDTQYF
TGTGCCAGCAGCGCCCGTACAGATACGCAGTATTTT
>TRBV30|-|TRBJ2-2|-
CAWSVRLNTGELFF
TGTGCCTGGAGTGTAAGGCTTAACACCGGGGAGCTGTTTTTT
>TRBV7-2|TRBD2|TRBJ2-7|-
CASKGLAGSYEQYF
TGTGCCAGCAAGGGTCTAGCGGGCTCCTACGAGCAGTACTTC
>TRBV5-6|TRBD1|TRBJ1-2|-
CASSLETGGRVGYTF
TGTGCCAGCAGCTTGGAGACAGGGGGCCGAGTTGGCTACACCTTC
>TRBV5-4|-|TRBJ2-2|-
CASSLFVGGSTGELFF
TGTGCCAGCAGCTTGTTCGTGGGGGGCTCCACCGGGGAGCTGTTTTTT
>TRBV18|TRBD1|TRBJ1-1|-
CASSSGTGGEAFF
TGTGCCAGCTCATCAGGGACAGGGGGCGAAGCTTTCTTT
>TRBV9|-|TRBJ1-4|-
CASSVSQAANEKLFF
TGTGCCAGCAGCGTATCCCAGGCAGCTAATGAAAAACTGTTTTTT
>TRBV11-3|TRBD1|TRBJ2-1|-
CASSPGTGNDNEQFF
TGTGCCAGCAGCCCCGGGACAGGCAATGACAATGAGCAGTTCTTC
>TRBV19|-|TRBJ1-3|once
CASSKGFGVSGNTIYF
TGTGCCAGTAGTAAGGGGTTCGGGGTCTCTGGAAACACCATATATTTT
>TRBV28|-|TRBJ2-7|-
CASSLREGAYEQYF
TGTGCCAGCAGTTTGCGAGAAGGAGCTTACGAGCAGTACTTC
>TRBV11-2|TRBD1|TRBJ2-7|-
CASSLERTGGYEQYF
TGTGCCAGCAGCTTAGAGCGGACAGGGGGCTACGAGCAGTACTTC
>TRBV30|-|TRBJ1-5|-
CAFQGYSNQPQHF
TGTGCCTTCCAGGGCTATAGCAATCAGCCCCAGCATTTT
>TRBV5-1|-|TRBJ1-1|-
CASSLGTRRGVEAFF
TGCGCCAGCAGCCTGGGGACACGTAGGGGGGTGGAAGCTTTCTTT
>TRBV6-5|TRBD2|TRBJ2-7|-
CASRSSGRPYEQYF
TGTGCCAGCCGAAGTAGCGGGAGGCCCTACGAGCAGTACTTC
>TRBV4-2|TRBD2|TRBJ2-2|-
CASSRGLAGGGTGELFF
TGTGCCAGCAGCCGCGGACTAGCGGGAGGAGGGACCGGGGAGCTGTTTTTT
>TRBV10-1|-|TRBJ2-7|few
CASSVFGNVPYEQYF
TGCGCCAGCAGTGTTTTCGGGAACGTACCCTACGAGCAGTACTTC
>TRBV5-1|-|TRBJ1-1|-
CASSLSGLSNTEAFF
TGCGCCAGCAGCTTGTCGGGCCTATCGAACACTGAAGCTTTCTTT
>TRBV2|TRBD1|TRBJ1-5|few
CASSLGTGGQPQHF
TGTGCCAGCAGTTTAGGGACAGGGGGGCAGCCCCAGCATTTT
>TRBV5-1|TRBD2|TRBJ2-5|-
CASSSRGAGTQETQYF
TGCGCCAGCAGCTCCCGGGGAGCGGGAACGCAAGAGACCCAGTACTTC
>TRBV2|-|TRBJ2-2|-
CASSLGTGELFF
TGTGCCAGCAGCTTGGGGACCGGGGAGCTGTTTTTT
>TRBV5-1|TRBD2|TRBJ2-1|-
CASSVTSGGNNEQFF
TGCGCCAGCAGCGTCACTAGCGGTGGAAACAATGAGCAGTTCTTC
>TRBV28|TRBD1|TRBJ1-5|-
CASSPGQAFHF
TGTGCCAGCAGTCCGGGACAGGCCTTCCATTTT
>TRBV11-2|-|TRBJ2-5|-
CASSLRSRRAGWETQYF
TGTGCCAGCAGCTTACGATCTCGCAGGGCAGGATGGGAGACCCAGTACTTC
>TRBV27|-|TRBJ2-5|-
CASSLSRTARQETQYF
TGTGCCAGCAGTTTATCCCGGACAGCGCGACAAGAGACCCAGTACTTC
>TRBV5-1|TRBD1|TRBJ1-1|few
CASNYDRGNTEAFF
TGCGCCAGCAACTACGACAGGGGGAACACTGAAGCTTTCTTT
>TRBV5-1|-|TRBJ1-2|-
CASSLVSGPSLNYGYTF
TGCGCCAGCAGCTTGGTTTCGGGACCCTCGCTCAACTATGGCTACACCTTC
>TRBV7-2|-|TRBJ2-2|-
CASSLFGTPNTGELFF
TGTGCCAGCAGCTTATTCGGGACTCCGAACACCGGGGAGCTGTTTTTT
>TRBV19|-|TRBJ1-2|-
CASSVDQYYGYTF
TGTGCCAGTAGTGTAGACCAGTACTATGGCTACACCTTC
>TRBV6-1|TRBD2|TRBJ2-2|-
CASSEGSSGSNTGELFF
TGTGCCAGCAGTGAAGGCTCTAGCGGGTCGAACACCGGGGAGCTGTTTTTT
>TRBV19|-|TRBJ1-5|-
CASTSPGEGVQPQHF
TGTGCCAGTACCTCCCCGGGAGAGGGGGTTCAGCCCCAGCATTTT
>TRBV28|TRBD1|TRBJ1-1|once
CASNSQGAPSTEAFF
TGTGCCAGCAACTCACAGGGGGCTCCCAGCACTGAAGCTTTCTTT
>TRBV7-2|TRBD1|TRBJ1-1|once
CASSFEGGQKAFF
TGTGCCAGCAGCTTCGAGGGGGGACAGAAAGCTTTCTTT
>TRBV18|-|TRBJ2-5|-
CASSPTGRETQYF
TGTGCCAGCTCACCAACGGGGAGGGAGACCCAGTACTTC
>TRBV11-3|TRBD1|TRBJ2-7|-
CASSPGQGRSYEQYF
TGTGCCAGCAGCCCGGGACAGGGGCGCTCCTACGAGCAGTACTTC
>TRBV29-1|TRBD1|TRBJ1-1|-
CSVDLRQGATEAFF
TGCAGCGTTGACCTCAGACAGGGGGCGACTGAAGCTTTCTTT
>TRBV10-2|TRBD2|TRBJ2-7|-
CASSGSSGSYEQYF
TGCGCCAGCAGTGGGTCTAGCGGGAGCTACGAGCAGTACTTC
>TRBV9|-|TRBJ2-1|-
CASSGGSYNEQFF
TGTGCCAGCAGCGGAGGCTCCTACAATGAGCAGTTCTTC
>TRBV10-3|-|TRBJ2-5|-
CAISESTGGETQYF
TGTGCCATCAGTGAGTCGACAGGAGGAGAGACCCAGTACTTC
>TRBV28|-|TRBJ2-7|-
CASRVHSYEQYF
TGTGCCAGCAGGGTTCACTCCTACGAGCAGTACTTC
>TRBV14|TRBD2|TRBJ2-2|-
CASSPGLANTGELFF
TGTGCCAGCAGCCCGGGACTAGCGAACACCGGGGAGCTGTTTTTT
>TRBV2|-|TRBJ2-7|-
CASSEQVYEQYF
TGTGCCAGCAGTGAACAGGTCTACGAGCAGTACTTC
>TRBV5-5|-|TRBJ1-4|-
CASSPLRGLEKLFF
TGTGCCAGCAGCCCCCTTAGAGGTTTGGAAAAACTGTTTTTT
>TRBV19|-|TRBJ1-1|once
CASSTSWIMNTEAFF
TGTGCCAGTAGTACCTCCTGGATTATGAACACTGAAGCTTTCTTT
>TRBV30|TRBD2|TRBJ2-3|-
CAWGPGLADTQYF
TGTGCCTGGGGCCCGGGACTAGCGGATACGCAGTATTTT
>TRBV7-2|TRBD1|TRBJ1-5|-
CASSASLLQGALNQPQHF
TGTGCCAGCAGCGCATCCCTTTTACAGGGGGCTCTCAATCAGCCCCAGCATTTT